The 7 T cell receptor beta chains given below trace back to one sample, sequenced in a study of neurological immune-mediated disorders. TCRdb fed the 5' RACE reads into MiXCR, producing one record per CDR3 protein. The sample shows about 29,000 distinct CDR3 sequences, 12% of them seen only once. Sequenced material: PBMCs. Receptors were obtained from a man between 60 and 70 years old in good health.

By proportion, this clonotype is medium-sized. V gene TRBV20-1 combines with J gene TRBJ2-7, with D unclear. The V gene's germline CDR1 is DFQATT and CDR2 SNEGSKA (reference sequence). The CDR3 spans 15 residues. V was pared by 0 bases and J by 6 bases, with 18 bases between. CDR3 nucleotides: TGCAGTGCTAGAGATCCCCCGATCAAGACCGGCGAGCAGTACTTC. The encoded protein is CSARDPPIKTGEQYF.

This clonotype was seen many times. V gene TRBV2 combines with J gene TRBJ2-3, with D perhaps matching TRBD2 (6 bases). V was shortened by 7 bases and J by 0 bases, with 11 bases between the two germline ends. Germline V lookup: CDR1 SNHLY, CDR2 FYNNEI. The CDR3 has 14 residues. Here the CDR3 reads CASKPSASTDTQYF. CDR3 coding DNA: TGTGCCAGCAAGCCTAGCGCTAGCACAGATACGCAGTATTTT.

This clonotype was recorded at least ten times. The chain combines TRBV20-1 with TRBJ2-3; no firm D call. The V gene lost 0 bases and the J gene lost 5 bases, with 9 bases spanning the gap. CDR3 length: 13 amino acids. The germline CDR1 and CDR2 sequences are DFQATT and SNEGSKA (reference sequence). CDR3 sequence: CSARESFGDTQYF. In nucleotides, the CDR3 is TGCAGTGCTAGAGAAAGTTTTGGAGATACGCAGTATTTT.

This clonotype was recorded many times. This chain joins TRBV5-1 and TRBJ1-1; no clear D. Trimming pared 0 bases from V and 6 bases from J, leaving 6 bases between. This CDR3 spans 12 amino acids. Germline loops: CDR1 SGHRS, CDR2 YFSETQ. CDR3 nucleotide sequence: TGCGCCAGCAGCTTGGGTGATGCTGAAGCTTTCTTT. Its translation: CASSLGDAEAFF.

In this sample, this clonotype turned up many times. The chain employs TRBV12-3 or TRBV12-4 and TRBJ1-2, with a tentative D call TRBD1 (5 bases). V shed 0 bases and J shed 4 bases, with 9 bases lying between them. The CDR3 length is 14 residues. This CDR3 is CASSLAGEGYGYTF. In nucleotides, the CDR3 is TGTGCCAGCAGTTTAGCAGGGGAAGGCTATGGCTACACCTTC.

This clonotype was seen ten or more times. The chain joins TRBV7-3 to TRBJ1-1; D is possibly TRBD1 (5 bases). Trimming stripped 3 bases from V and 3 bases from J, with 8 bases between. The length of the CDR3 is 13 residues. Germline loops: CDR1 SGHTA, CDR2 FQGTGA. CDR3 nucleotide sequence: TGTGCCAGCAGCTTTCAAGGGGACACTGAAGCTTTCTTT. Protein sequence: CASSFQGDTEAFF.

In its sample, this clonotype was seen many times. V gene TRBV6-5 combines with J gene TRBJ2-3, with 7 bases matching TRBD1. The germline V gene encodes CDR1 MNHEY and CDR2 SVGAGI. CDR3 length: 14 amino acids. V lost 6 bases and J lost 2; bases outside the gene matches: 5. The CDR3 is CASSLQGDTDTQYF. CDR3 in DNA: TGTGCCAGCAGCCTCCAGGGGGACACAGATACGCAGTATTTT.